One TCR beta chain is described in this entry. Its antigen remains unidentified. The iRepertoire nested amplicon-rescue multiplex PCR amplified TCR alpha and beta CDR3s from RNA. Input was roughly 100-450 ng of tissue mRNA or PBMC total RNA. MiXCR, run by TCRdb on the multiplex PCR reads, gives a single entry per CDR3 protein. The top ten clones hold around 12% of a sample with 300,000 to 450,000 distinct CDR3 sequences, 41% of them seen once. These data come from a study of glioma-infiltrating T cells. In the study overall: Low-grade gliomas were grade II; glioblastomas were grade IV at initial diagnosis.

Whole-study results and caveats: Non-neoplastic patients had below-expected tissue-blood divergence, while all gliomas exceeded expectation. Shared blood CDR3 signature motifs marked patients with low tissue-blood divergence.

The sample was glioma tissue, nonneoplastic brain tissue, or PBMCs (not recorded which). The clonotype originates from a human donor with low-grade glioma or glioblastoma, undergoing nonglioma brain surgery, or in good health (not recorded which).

The CDR3 is CASSHVQQETQYF. As DNA, the CDR3 is TGCGCCAGCAGCCACGTGCAGCAAGAGACCCAGTACTTC. The chain recombines TRBV4-3 with TRBJ2-5; D is ambiguous. The CDR3 is 13 residues long. Germline V lookup: CDR1 LGHNA, CDR2 YSLEER. Trimming left V 3 bases short and J 2 bases short, with 7 bases between.